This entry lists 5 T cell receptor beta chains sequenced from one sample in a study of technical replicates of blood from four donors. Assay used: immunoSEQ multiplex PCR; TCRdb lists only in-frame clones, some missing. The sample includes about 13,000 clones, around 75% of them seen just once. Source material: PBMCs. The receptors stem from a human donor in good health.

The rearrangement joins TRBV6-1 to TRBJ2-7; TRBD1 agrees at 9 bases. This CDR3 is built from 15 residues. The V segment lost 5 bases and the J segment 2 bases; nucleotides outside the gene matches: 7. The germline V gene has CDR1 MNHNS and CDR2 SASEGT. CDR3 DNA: TGTGCCAGCAGTCAACCGACAGGGGGAACCTACGAGCAGTACTTC. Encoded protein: CASSQPTGGTYEQYF.

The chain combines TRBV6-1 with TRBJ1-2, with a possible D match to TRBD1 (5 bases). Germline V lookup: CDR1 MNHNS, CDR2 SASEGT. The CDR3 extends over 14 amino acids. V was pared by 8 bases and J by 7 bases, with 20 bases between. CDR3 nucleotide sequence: TGTGCCAGCTTCAACGCCGGGGGGAGGACTGGCTACACCTTC. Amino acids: CASFNAGGRTGYTF.

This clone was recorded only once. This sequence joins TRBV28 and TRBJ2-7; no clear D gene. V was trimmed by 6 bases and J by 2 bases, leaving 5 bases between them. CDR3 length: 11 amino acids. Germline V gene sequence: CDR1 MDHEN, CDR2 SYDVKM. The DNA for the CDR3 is TGTGCCAGCAGCGAGACCTACGAGCAGTACTTC. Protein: CASSETYEQYF.

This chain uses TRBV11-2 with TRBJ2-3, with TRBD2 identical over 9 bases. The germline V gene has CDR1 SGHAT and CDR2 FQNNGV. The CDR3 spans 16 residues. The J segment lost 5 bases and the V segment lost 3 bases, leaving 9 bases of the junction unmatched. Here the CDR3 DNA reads TGTGCCAGCAGCTTCCGGGCGGGAGGGCCGGGAGATACGCAGTATTTT. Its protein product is CASSFRAGGPGDTQYF. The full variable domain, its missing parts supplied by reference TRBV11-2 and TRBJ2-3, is EAGVAQSPRYKIIEKRQSVAFWCNPISGHATLYWYQQILGQGPKLLIQFQNNGVVDDSQLPKDRFSAERLKGVDSTLKIQPAKLEDSAVYLCASSFRAGGPGDTQYFGPGTRLTVL.

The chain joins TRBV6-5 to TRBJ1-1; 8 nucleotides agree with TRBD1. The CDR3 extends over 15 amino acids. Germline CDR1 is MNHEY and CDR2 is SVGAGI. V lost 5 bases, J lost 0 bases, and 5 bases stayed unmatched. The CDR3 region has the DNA TGTGCCAGCAGTCACGGACAGGGCATGAACACTGAAGCTTTCTTT. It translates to CASSHGQGMNTEAFF.